This TCR beta chain was captured in a study of shared clonotypes between healthy human individuals. Whole-study findings and limits: Sorted-subset samples were not fully sequenced, rarefaction indicated.

In this sample, this clone turned up once. Its antigen is as yet unknown. CDR1 SGHDT and CDR2 YYEEEE come from the germline V gene. V was clipped by 6 bases and J by 5 bases; unmatched bases: 15. This CDR3 comprises 16 residues. TCRdb keeps only in-frame clones here, not all; method: immunoSEQ multiplex PCR. Counted here are under 1,100,000 clones, about four fifths occurring once; the ten biggest clones make up roughly 0.65%. The chain carries TRBV5-6 and TRBJ2-5; 8 bases match TRBD1. This sequence was found in a man aged 18-30 years in good health. Some clones in this sample may be carry-over from other donors' samples. The sequencing sample was made of memory CD4+ T cells from PBMCs. The sample's subset: CD45RA-negative fraction. The CDR3 DNA sequence: TGTGCCAGCACTATTACAGGGGGTTGGAACGCGGAGACCCAGTACTTC. Translated: CASTITGGWNAETQYF.